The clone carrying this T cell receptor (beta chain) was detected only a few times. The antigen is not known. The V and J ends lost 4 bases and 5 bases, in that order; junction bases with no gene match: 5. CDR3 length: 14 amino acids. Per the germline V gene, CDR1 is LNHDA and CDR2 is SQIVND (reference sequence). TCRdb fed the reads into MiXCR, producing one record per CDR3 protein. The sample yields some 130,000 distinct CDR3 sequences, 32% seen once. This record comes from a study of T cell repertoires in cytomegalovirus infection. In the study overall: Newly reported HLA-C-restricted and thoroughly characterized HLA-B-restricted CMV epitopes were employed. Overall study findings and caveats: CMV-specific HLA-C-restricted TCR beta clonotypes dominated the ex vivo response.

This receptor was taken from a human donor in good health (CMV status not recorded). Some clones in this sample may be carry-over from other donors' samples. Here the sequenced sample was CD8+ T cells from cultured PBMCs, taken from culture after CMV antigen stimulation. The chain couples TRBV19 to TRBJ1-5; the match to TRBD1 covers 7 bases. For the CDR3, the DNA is TGTGCCAGTAGTACCCGGGACAGTCATCAGCCCCAGCATTTT. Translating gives CASSTRDSHQPQHF.